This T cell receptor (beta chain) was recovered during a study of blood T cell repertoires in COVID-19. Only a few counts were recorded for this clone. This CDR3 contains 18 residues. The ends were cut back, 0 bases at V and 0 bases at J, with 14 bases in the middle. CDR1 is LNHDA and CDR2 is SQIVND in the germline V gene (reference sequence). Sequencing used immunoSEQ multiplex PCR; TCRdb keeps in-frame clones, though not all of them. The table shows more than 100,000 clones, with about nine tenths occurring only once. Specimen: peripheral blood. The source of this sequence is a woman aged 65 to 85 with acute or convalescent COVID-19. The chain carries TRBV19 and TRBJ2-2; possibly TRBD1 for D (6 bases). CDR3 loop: CASSIDWYGTPNTGELFF. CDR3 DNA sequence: TGTGCCAGTAGTATAGATTGGTATGGGACACCGAACACCGGGGAGCTGTTTTTT.